A selection of T cell receptor beta chains follows, all from one sample in a study of Graves' ophthalmopathy and Graves' hyperthyroidism. TCRdb redid the calling of the multiplex PCR reads with MiXCR, one entry per CDR3 protein. This table has approximately 1.2 million distinct CDR3 sequences, about two fifths appearing once. The sample taken for sequencing was peripheral blood or thyroid tissue (not recorded which). Receptor source: an adult man with Graves' hyperthyroidism. CDR3s include the opening cysteine and the closing phenylalanine or tryptophan. The D gene is left open where the match is weak. Not all rows give a size; the values are once, few, many and, for expanded clones, a class.

len	abundance	d_gene	v_gene	j_gene	CDR3nt	CDR3aa
15	many	NA	TRBV10-2	TRBJ1-1	TGCGCCAGCAGTGACCAACAGGTGGGGAACACTGAAGCTTTCTTT	CASSDQQVGNTEAFF
12	NA	NA	TRBV18	TRBJ1-1	TGTGCCAGCTCGTCGACAGCCAATGAAGCTTTCTTT	CASSSTANEAFF
15	many	NA	TRBV7-9	TRBJ1-2	TGTGCCAGCAGCTTCTCGCCGGCCCTCGGGTATGGCTACACCTTC	CASSFSPALGYGYTF
14	few	NA	TRBV10-3	TRBJ1-5	TGTGCCATCAGTGGACAGTTCGGGAATCAGCCCCAGCATTTT	CAISGQFGNQPQHF
15	NA	TRBD1	TRBV7-2	TRBJ2-7	TGTGCCAGCAACTTAGTGTCGGACAGGGGCCACGAGCAGTACTTC	CASNLVSDRGHEQYF
17	many	TRBD1	TRBV5-1	TRBJ2-7	TGCGCCAGCAGCTTACGGGACAGGGGGCTTCCCTCCTACGAGCAGTACTTC	CASSLRDRGLPSYEQYF
16	NA	TRBD1	TRBV5-6	TRBJ1-5	TGTGCCAGCAGCCAAGCCAACCGGGACAGGAATCAGCCCCAGCATTTT	CASSQANRDRNQPQHF
15	few	NA	TRBV20-1	TRBJ1-5	TGCAGTGCTAGAGATCCCTCGGGGAGCGTGCAGCCCCAGCATTTT	CSARDPSGSVQPQHF
16	NA	TRBD1	TRBV27	TRBJ2-7	TGTGCCAGCAGTTTAAGAGGACAGGCGTGGGCCTACGAGCAGTACTTC	CASSLRGQAWAYEQYF
13	NA	NA	TRBV29-1	TRBJ1-1	TGCAGCGTTGAAGATACAGGGACAATGACAGCTTTCTTT	CSVEDTGTMTAFF
13	NA	NA	TRBV28	TRBJ1-5	TGTGCCAGCAGTATTTCGGTTGGACAGCCCCAGCATTTT	CASSISVGQPQHF
15	many	NA	TRBV12-3/TRBV12-4	TRBJ2-6	TGTGCCAGCAGTTTTGGGGGGAATGGGGCCAACGTCCTGACTTTC	CASSFGGNGANVLTF
14	NA	NA	TRBV9	TRBJ2-5	TGTGCCAGCAGTGCCCCCTGGGTTGCAGAGACCCAGTACTTC	CASSAPWVAETQYF
13	many	NA	TRBV5-1	TRBJ2-2	TGCGCCAGCAGCTTGGGAATCACCGGGGAGCTGTTTTTT	CASSLGITGELFF
14	many	NA	TRBV10-2	TRBJ2-7	TGCGCCAGCAGTGTAACGGACATCTCCTACGAGCAGTACTTC	CASSVTDISYEQYF
14	few	NA	TRBV30	TRBJ1-1	TGTGCCTCCTCCAACAGGCATACGAGGCCTGAAGCTTTCTTT	CASSNRHTRPEAFF
15	NA	NA	TRBV9	TRBJ1-3	TGTGCCAGCAGCGAAGACGGCGCCTCTGGAAACACCATATATTTT	CASSEDGASGNTIYF
11	NA	NA	TRBV10-3	TRBJ2-5	TGTGCCATCGGACACGCGGAGACCCAGTACTTC	CAIGHAETQYF
17	many	TRBD1	TRBV7-6	TRBJ2-7	TGTGCCAGCAGCTTATTAGGGGGCGACTACCTCACCTACGAGCAGTACTTC	CASSLLGGDYLTYEQYF
15	many	TRBD1	TRBV7-9	TRBJ2-7	TGTGCCAGCAGCTGGACAGGGTCGGGGAACTACGAGCAGTACTTC	CASSWTGSGNYEQYF
17	few	TRBD2	TRBV9	TRBJ2-7	TGTGCCAGCAGCGCGGGGGGAACTAGCGGACCCTCCTACGAGCAGTACTTC	CASSAGGTSGPSYEQYF
15	NA	TRBD1	TRBV14	TRBJ2-2	TGTGCCAGCAGCCCTAGGACAGGGTGGGCCGGGGAGCTGTTTTTT	CASSPRTGWAGELFF
14	few	NA	TRBV12-3/TRBV12-4	TRBJ1-2	TGTGCCAGCAGTGACTCCGGGGGGCCGGGCGGCTACACCTTC	CASSDSGGPGGYTF
13	many	NA	TRBV7-2	TRBJ2-7	TGTGCCAGCAGCTTACCCTCGGGCTACGAGCAGTACTTC	CASSLPSGYEQYF
17	NA	NA	TRBV5-6	TRBJ2-7	TGTGCCAGCAGCCTAAGAAACCACGGGGGGCAATCCTACGAGCAGTACTTC	CASSLRNHGGQSYEQYF
14	many	NA	TRBV6-5	TRBJ2-5	TGTGCCAGCAGGCAACAGGGAGGGAAAGAGACCCAGTACTTC	CASRQQGGKETQYF
11	NA	NA	TRBV6-5	TRBJ2-2	TGTGCCAGCAGGGTCCCTGGGGAGCTGTTTTTT	CASRVPGELFF
16	few	NA	TRBV10-3	TRBJ2-7	TGTGCCATCAGTGAGTCATTAGCCGGGGGCTCCTACGAGCAGTACTTC	CAISESLAGGSYEQYF
13	NA	NA	TRBV7-2	TRBJ2-7	TGTGCCAGCAGCTTATCGGCAGACTACGAGCAGTACTTC	CASSLSADYEQYF
16	NA	NA	TRBV10-3	TRBJ1-1	TGTGCCAGCTCACCACCGATCAGGGAGAGGAACACTGAAGCTTTCTTT	CASSPPIRERNTEAFF
16	many	NA	TRBV19	TRBJ1-1	TGTGCCAGTAGTATCCTAAGCTGGGGGTCGAACACTGAAGCTTTCTTT	CASSILSWGSNTEAFF
12	NA	TRBD2	TRBV20-1	TRBJ2-5	TGCAGTGCTGTCCAGGGAGGGGAGACCCAGTACTTC	CSAVQGGETQYF
16	NA	TRBD2	TRBV7-8	TRBJ2-1	TGTGCCAGCAGCTTAAGCGGGAACTACCGGTACAATGAGCAGTTCTTC	CASSLSGNYRYNEQFF
17	few	TRBD2	TRBV14	TRBJ2-2	TGTGCCAGCAGCCATGTTACACCGGGACTAGGAACCGGGGAGCTGTTTTTT	CASSHVTPGLGTGELFF
15	many	TRBD1	TRBV7-2	TRBJ2-7	TGTGCCAGCAGCCACCCCGGGACAGGGGACTACGAGCAGTACTTC	CASSHPGTGDYEQYF
18	NA	NA	TRBV2	TRBJ1-5	TGTGCCAGCAAACGGCAGGGGCGAGCCGGGGAGCTGTATCAGCCCCAGCATTTT	CASKRQGRAGELYQPQHF
17	NA	TRBD1	TRBV29-1	TRBJ1-3	TGCAGCGTTGAAGATCGGGACAGGCTAAGCTCTGGAAACACCATATATTTT	CSVEDRDRLSSGNTIYF